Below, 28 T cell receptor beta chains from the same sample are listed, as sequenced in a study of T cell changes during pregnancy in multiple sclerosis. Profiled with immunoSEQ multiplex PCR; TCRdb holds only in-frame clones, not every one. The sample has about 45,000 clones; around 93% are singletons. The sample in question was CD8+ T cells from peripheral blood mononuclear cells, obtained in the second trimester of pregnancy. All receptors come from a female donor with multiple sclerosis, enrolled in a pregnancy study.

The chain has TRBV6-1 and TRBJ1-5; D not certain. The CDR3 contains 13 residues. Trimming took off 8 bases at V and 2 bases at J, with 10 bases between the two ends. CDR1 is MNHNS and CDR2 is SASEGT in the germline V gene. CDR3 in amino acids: CASGEVGNQPQHF. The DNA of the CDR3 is TGTGCCAGCGGGGAGGTAGGCAATCAGCCCCAGCATTTT.

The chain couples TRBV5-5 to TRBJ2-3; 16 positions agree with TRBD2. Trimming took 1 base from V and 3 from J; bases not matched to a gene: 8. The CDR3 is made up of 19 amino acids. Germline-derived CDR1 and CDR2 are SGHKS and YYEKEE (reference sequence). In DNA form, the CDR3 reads TGTGCCAGCAGCTTGCAACCCGGGACTAGCGGGGGGGCAACAGATACGCAGTATTTT. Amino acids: CASSLQPGTSGGATDTQYF.

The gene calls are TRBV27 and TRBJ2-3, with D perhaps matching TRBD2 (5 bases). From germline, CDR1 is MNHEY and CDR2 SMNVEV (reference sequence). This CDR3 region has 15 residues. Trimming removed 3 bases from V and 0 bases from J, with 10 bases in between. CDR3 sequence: CASSLGSGSTDTQYF. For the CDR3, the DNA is TGTGCCAGCAGTTTGGGCAGCGGCAGCACAGATACGCAGTATTTT.

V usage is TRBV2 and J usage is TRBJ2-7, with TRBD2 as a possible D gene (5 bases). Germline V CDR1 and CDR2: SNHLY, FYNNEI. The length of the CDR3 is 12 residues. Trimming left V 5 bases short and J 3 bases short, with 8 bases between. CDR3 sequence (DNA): TGTGCCAGCAGTCCAACTAGCTACGAGCAGTACTTC. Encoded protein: CASSPTSYEQYF.

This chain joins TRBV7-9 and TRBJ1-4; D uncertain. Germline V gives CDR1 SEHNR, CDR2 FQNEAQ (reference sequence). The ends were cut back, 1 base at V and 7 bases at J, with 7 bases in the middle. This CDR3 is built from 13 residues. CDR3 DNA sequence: TGTGCCAGCAGCTTAGAACTTGTTGAAAAACTGTTTTTT. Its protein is CASSLELVEKLFF.

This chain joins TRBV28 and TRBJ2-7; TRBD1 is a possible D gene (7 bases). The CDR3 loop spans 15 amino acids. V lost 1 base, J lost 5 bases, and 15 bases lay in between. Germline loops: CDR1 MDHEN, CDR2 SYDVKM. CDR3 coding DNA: TGTGCCAGCAGTTTATCAGGGGGGCTAAGCGACGAGCAGTACTTC. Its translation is CASSLSGGLSDEQYF.

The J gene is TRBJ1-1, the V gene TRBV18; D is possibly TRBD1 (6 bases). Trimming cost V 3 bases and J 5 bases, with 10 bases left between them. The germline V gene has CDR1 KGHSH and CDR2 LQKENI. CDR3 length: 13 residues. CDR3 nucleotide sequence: TGTGCCAGCTCACCCCAGGGGAGAACTGAAGCTTTCTTT. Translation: CASSPQGRTEAFF.

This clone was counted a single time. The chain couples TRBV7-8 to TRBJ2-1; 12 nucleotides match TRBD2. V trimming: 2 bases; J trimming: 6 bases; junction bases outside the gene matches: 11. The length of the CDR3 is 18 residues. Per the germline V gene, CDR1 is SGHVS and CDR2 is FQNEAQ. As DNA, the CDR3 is TGTGCCAGCAGCTTAAGGTGGGCTAGCGGGGGGGTGGGCAATGAGCAGTTCTTC. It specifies CASSLRWASGGVGNEQFF.

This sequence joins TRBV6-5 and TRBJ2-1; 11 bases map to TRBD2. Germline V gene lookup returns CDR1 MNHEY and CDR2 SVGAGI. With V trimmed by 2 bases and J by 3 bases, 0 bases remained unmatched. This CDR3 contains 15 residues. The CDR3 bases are TGTGCCAGCAGTTACGGGACTAGCGGCTACAATGAGCAGTTCTTC. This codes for CASSYGTSGYNEQFF.

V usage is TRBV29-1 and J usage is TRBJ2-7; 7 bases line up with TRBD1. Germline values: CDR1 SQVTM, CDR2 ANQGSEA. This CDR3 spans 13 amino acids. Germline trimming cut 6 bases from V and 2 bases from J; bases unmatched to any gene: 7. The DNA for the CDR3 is TGCAGCGTGACAGGGACCCTTACCTACGAGCAGTACTTC. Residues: CSVTGTLTYEQYF.

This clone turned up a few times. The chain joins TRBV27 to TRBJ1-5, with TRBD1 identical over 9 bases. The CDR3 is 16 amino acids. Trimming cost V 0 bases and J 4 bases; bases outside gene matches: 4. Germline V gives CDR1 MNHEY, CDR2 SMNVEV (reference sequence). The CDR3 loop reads CASSLSGTGLNQPQHF. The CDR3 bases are TGTGCCAGCAGTTTATCCGGGACAGGGTTAAATCAGCCCCAGCATTTT.

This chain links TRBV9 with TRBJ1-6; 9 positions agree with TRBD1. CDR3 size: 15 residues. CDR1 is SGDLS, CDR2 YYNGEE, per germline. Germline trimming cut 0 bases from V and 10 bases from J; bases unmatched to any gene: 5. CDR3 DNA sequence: TGTGCCAGCAGCGTAGTAGGGACAGGGATATCACCCCTCCACTTT. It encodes CASSVVGTGISPLHF. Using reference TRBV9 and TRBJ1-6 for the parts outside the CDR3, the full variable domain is DSGVTQTPKHLITATGQRVTLRCSPRSGDLSVYWYQQSLDQGLQFLIQYYNGEERAKGNILERFSAQQFPDLHSELNLSSLELGDSALYFCASSVVGTGISPLHFGNGTRLTVT.

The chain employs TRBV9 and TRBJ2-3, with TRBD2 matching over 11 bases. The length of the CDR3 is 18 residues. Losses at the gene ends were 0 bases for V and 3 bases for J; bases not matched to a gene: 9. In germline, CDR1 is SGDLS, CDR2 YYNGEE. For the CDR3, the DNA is TGTGCCAGCAGCGTAGGGGCTAGCGGGGGGTCTGTGACAGATACGCAGTATTTT. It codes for CASSVGASGGSVTDTQYF.

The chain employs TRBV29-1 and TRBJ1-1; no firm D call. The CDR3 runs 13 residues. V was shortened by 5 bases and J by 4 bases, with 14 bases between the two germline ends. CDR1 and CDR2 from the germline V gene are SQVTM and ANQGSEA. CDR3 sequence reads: CSVNDSPGTEAFF. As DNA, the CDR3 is TGCAGCGTTAATGATAGCCCGGGCACTGAAGCTTTCTTT.

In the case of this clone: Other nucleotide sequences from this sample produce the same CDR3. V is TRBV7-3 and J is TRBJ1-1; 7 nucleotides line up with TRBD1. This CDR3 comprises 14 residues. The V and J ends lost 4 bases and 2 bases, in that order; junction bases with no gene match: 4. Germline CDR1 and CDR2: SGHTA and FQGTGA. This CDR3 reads CASSYRGGNTEAFF. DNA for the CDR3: TGTGCCAGCAGCTACAGGGGAGGAAACACTGAAGCTTTCTTT.

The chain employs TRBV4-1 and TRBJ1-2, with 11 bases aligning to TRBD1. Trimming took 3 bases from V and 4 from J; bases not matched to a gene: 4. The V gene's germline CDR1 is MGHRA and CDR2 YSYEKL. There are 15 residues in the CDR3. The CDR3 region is CASSHGDRGAYGYTF. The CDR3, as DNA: TGCGCCAGCAGCCACGGGGACAGGGGGGCCTATGGCTACACCTTC.

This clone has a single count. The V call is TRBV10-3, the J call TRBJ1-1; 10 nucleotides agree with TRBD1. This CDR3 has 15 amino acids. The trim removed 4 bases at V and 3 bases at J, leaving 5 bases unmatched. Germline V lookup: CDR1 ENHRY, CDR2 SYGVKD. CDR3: CAISVRQGADTEAFF. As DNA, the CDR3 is TGTGCCATCAGTGTAAGACAGGGGGCGGACACTGAAGCTTTCTTT.

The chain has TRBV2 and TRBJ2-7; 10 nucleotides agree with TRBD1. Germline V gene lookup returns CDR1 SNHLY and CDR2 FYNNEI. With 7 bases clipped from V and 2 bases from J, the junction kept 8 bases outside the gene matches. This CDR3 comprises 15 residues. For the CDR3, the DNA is TGTGCCAGCACCGTTACAGGACAGGGGGCCTACGAGCAGTACTTC. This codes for CASTVTGQGAYEQYF.

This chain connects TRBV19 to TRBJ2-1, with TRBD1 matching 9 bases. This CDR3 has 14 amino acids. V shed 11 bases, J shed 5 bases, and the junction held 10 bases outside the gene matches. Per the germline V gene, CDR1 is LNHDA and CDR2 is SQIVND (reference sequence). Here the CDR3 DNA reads TGTGCCTGTGTCACGCGACAGGGGGACAATGAGCAGTTCTTC. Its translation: CACVTRQGDNEQFF.

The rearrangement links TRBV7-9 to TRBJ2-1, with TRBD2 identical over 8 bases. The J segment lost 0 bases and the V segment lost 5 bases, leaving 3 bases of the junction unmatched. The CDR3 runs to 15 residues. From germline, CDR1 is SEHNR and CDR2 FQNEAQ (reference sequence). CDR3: CASSPAGGSYNEQFF. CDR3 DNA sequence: TGTGCCAGCAGCCCCGCGGGGGGCTCCTACAATGAGCAGTTCTTC.

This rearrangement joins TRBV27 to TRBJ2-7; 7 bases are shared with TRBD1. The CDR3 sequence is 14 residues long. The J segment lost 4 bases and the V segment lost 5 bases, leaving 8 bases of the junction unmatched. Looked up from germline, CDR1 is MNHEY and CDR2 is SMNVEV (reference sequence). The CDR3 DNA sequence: TGTGCCAGCAGTCTCGGACAGGCCTCTTACGAGCAGTACTTC. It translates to CASSLGQASYEQYF.

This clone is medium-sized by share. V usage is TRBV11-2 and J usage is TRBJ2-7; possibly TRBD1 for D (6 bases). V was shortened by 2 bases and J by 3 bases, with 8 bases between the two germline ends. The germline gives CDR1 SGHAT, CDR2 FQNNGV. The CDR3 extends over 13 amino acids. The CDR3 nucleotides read TGTGCCAGCAGCTTATCCAGGGGCTACGAGCAGTACTTC. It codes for CASSLSRGYEQYF.

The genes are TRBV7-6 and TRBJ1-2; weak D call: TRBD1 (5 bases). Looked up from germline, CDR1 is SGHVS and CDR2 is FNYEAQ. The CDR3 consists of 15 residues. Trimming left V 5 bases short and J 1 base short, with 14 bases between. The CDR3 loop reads CASSPTASVNYGYTF. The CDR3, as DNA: TGTGCCAGCAGCCCGACAGCCTCCGTTAACTATGGCTACACCTTC.

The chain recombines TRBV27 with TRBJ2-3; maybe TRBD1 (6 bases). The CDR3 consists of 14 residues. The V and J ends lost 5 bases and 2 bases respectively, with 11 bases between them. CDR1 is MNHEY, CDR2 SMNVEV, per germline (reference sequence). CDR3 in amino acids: CASSQQGFTDTQYF. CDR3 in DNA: TGTGCCAGCAGTCAACAGGGTTTCACAGATACGCAGTATTTT.

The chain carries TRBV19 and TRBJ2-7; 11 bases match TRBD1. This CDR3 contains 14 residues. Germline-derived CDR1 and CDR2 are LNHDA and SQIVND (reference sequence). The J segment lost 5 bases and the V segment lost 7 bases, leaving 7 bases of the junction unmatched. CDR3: CASTGTGGVHEQYF. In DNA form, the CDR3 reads TGTGCCAGTACCGGGACAGGGGGGGTCCACGAGCAGTACTTC.

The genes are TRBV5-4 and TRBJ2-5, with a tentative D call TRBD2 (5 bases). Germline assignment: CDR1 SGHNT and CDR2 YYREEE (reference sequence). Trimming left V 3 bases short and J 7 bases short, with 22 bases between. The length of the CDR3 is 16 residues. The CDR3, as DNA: TGTGCCAGCAGCTGGGCACGGACGGGGAGTTGGGGGACCCAGTACTTC. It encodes CASSWARTGSWGTQYF.

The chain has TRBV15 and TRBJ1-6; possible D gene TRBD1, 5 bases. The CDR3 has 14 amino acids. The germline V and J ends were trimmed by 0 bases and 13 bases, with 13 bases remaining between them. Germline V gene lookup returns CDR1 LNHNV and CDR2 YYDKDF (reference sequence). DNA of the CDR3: TGTGCCACCAGCAGAGATCCGGGGGGAGGTCCCCTCCACTTT. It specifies CATSRDPGGGPLHF.

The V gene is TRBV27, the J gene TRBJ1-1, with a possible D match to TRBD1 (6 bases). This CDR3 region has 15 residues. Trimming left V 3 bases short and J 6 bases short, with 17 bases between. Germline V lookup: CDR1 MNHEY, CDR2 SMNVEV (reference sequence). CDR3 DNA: TGTGCCAGCAGTTTGTTGGAAGGGGGGGGCGCTGAAGCTTTCTTT. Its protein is CASSLLEGGGAEAFF.